This TCR beta chain was found in a study of cytomegalovirus exposure and HLA in healthy donors. Study-level points and caveats: Later, an analysis found that common viral pathogens appeared to be linked with several of the most significant clusters.

For this clone: The antigen is unknown.

CDR3 length: 12 residues. V was pared by 5 bases and J by 6 bases, with 12 bases between. Germline V gives CDR1 GTSNPN, CDR2 SVGIG (reference sequence). The PCR contained 60 Vbeta and 13 Jbeta primers. The assay was immunoSEQ multiplex PCR, and TCRdb's table has in-frame clones only and misses some. The data show some 130,000 clones, over 70% seen once. This chain links TRBV30 with TRBJ2-3, with D perhaps matching TRBD2 (7 bases). The sequence came from a man aged 25-40 years in good health and CMV-seronegative. Sequenced: PBMCs. The CDR3 bases are TGTGCCTGGGAACAGGGAGGGGATACGCAGTATTTT. This codes for CAWEQGGDTQYF. Full variable domain (rest looked up from reference TRBV30 and TRBJ2-3): SQTIHQWPATLVQPVGSPLSLECTVEGTSNPNLYWYRQAAGRGLQLLFYSVGIGQISSEVPQNLSASRPQDRQFILSSKKLLLSDSGFYLCAWEQGGDTQYFGPGTRLTVL.